A few counts support the clone carrying this T cell receptor (beta chain). Its cognate antigen is unknown. The data are from a study of shared clonotypes between healthy human individuals. V lost 8 bases and J lost 7; bases outside the gene matches: 17. Germline V gives CDR1 MNHEY, CDR2 SMNVEV (reference sequence). The CDR3 has 16 amino acids. Clones were read by immunoSEQ multiplex PCR, and TCRdb kept only the in-frame ones, dropping some. The sample has a few hundred thousand clones, approximately 70% seen once. General study findings and limits: Roughly 5% was the fraction of naive CD4 clonotypes found shared across a few donors. Memory subsets generally showed smaller estimated richness than naive subsets did.

The chain joins TRBV27 to TRBJ2-7; TRBD2 matches 10 bases. The receptor was isolated from a man in his thirties or forties in good health. Sequencing was done on a sample of memory CD4+ T cells sorted from blood. As to subset: CD45RA-negative fraction. CDR3 residues: CASGFWGLAGVGEQYF. Here the CDR3 DNA reads TGTGCCAGCGGATTCTGGGGGCTAGCGGGAGTGGGTGAGCAGTACTTC.